These 28 T cell receptor beta chains share one sample of origin, sequenced in a study of cytomegalovirus exposure and HLA in healthy donors. PCR employed 60 Vbeta and 13 Jbeta primers. The protocol was immunoSEQ multiplex PCR, while the TCRdb copy is restricted to in-frame clones and leaves out a portion. The sample consists of 170,000 or so clones, about 85% of them appearing once. The specimen was PBMCs. The source is a male donor in good health and CMV-seropositive.

Here the CDR3 DNA reads TGTGCCAGCACCGCGGGTGGGGTCGGCCCAGATACGCAGTATTTT. It yields the protein CASTAGGVGPDTQYF. The chain recombines TRBV13 with TRBJ2-3, with D possibly being TRBD2 (5 bases). CDR3 length equals 15 residues. The germline V gene has CDR1 PRHDT and CDR2 FYEKMQ (reference sequence). Deletions cut 7 bases from V and 4 bases from J, with 18 bases between.

This chain joins TRBV5-4 and TRBJ2-1; D not resolved. The CDR3 runs to 14 residues. Germline V gene sequence: CDR1 SGHNT, CDR2 YYREEE (reference sequence). The germline V and J ends were trimmed by 0 bases and 9 bases, with 13 bases remaining between them. The CDR3 loop reads CASSLDPGWSEQFF. The CDR3 region has the DNA TGTGCCAGCAGCTTGGATCCCGGCTGGAGTGAGCAGTTCTTC. The entire variable domain, with the rest obtained from reference TRBV5-4 and TRBJ2-1, is as follows: ETGVTQSPTHLIKTRGQQVTLRCSSQSGHNTVSWYQQALGQGPQFIFQYYREEENGRGNFPPRFSGLQFPNYSSELNVNALELDDSALYLCASSLDPGWSEQFFGPGTRLTVL.

V gene TRBV19 combines with J gene TRBJ1-1; D uncertain. The CDR3 covers 13 residues. V lost 5 bases, J lost 1 base, and 8 bases lay in between. Germline CDR1 is LNHDA and CDR2 is SQIVND (reference sequence). The CDR3 sequence: CASSPGRNTEAFF. As DNA, the CDR3 is TGTGCCAGTAGTCCAGGCAGGAACACTGAAGCTTTCTTT.

The V call is TRBV4-1, the J call TRBJ1-5; D may be TRBD1 (5 bases). With 4 bases removed from V and 5 bases from J, the gap between germline ends came to 18 bases. This CDR3 comprises 16 residues. Germline CDR1 MGHRA, CDR2 YSYEKL. The CDR3 spells CASSPTAGLHHQPQHF. As DNA, the CDR3 is TGCGCCAGCAGCCCCACGGCAGGGTTGCATCATCAGCCCCAGCATTTT.

The chain couples TRBV29-1 to TRBJ2-5; 10 nucleotides agree with TRBD1. Germline V lookup: CDR1 SQVTM, CDR2 ANQGSEA. This CDR3 is 14 amino acids long. Trimming removed 7 bases from V and 3 bases from J; junction bases left unmatched: 8. The CDR3 bases are TGCAGCGGAGCAGGTGGACAGGGGGAAGAGACCCAGTACTTC. It codes for CSGAGGQGEETQYF.

The chain carries TRBV21-1 and TRBJ1-2; the DNA was not compared with TRBD1, the D call given in the table. TRBV21-1 is given as a pseudogene. The CDR3 is made up of 11 amino acids. CDR3 sequence reads: CARAGMVGYTF. Written as DNA, the CDR3 is TGTGCCAGGGCAGGGATGGTTGGCTACACCTTC.

The chain carries TRBV19 and TRBJ2-4; tentatively, D is TRBD1 (6 bases). The CDR3 runs 14 residues. Looked up from germline, CDR1 is LNHDA and CDR2 is SQIVND (reference sequence). The germline V and J ends were trimmed by 6 bases and 10 bases, with 19 bases remaining between them. The CDR3 loop is CASSRDKQRGIQYF. CDR3 DNA sequence: TGTGCCAGTAGCCGGGACAAACAACGGGGTATTCAGTACTTC.

This clone has just a few counts. This rearrangement joins TRBV2 to TRBJ1-4; 7 nucleotides line up with TRBD1. The CDR3 spans 14 residues. The trim removed 5 bases at V and 4 bases at J, leaving 4 bases unmatched. Germline V CDR1 and CDR2: SNHLY, FYNNEI. CDR3 nucleotide sequence: TGTGCCAGCAGTCGGGACAGCTTTAATGAAAAACTGTTTTTT. The encoded protein is CASSRDSFNEKLFF.

The V and J genes are TRBV11-3 and TRBJ2-1; 7 positions match TRBD1. The CDR3 consists of 16 residues. CDR1 is SGHNT, CDR2 YENEEA, per germline. Trimming took 7 bases from V and 5 from J; bases not matched to a gene: 14. This chain's CDR3 is CASTTTGVSIDNEQFF. In DNA, the CDR3 is TGTGCCAGCACCACAACAGGGGTTTCCATCGACAATGAGCAGTTCTTC.

The rearrangement uses TRBV6-1 and TRBJ1-6; D call uncertain. This CDR3 contains 15 residues. Trimming shortened V by 4 bases and J by 7 bases, and 14 bases separated the two germline ends. Germline lookup yields CDR1 MNHNS and CDR2 SASEGT. CDR3 protein: CASSALRTGNSPLHF. The CDR3 DNA reads TGTGCCAGCAGTGCGCTCAGGACGGGGAATTCACCCCTCCACTTT.

As regards this clone: Other DNA sequences from this sample encode an identical CDR3 as well. The chain recombines TRBV9 with TRBJ1-2, with D possibly matching TRBD1 (5 bases). The germline V gene encodes CDR1 SGDLS and CDR2 YYNGEE. V gave up 0 bases and J gave up 8 bases, with 14 bases separating them. The CDR3 totals 14 residues. This CDR3 is CASSVAQGAGGYTF. The CDR3 DNA reads TGTGCCAGCAGCGTAGCTCAAGGGGCAGGGGGCTACACCTTC.

This clone was observed a handful of times. The chain carries TRBV9 and TRBJ1-2; 7 bases are shared with TRBD1. The germline gives CDR1 SGDLS, CDR2 YYNGEE. This CDR3 is built from 16 residues. V lost 0 bases, J lost 7 bases, and 12 bases stayed unmatched. In DNA form, the CDR3 reads TGTGCCAGCAGCGTAGACCCCGGACAGGATGCTATTGGCTACACCTTC. Translated: CASSVDPGQDAIGYTF.

This clone was observed once. An end of the junction differs from the germline gene, which may be a read error. Other DNA sequences from this sample encode an identical CDR3 as well. The V gene is TRBV7-9, the J gene TRBJ2-3; D is ambiguous. This CDR3 region has 12 residues. Germline CDR1 and CDR2: SEHNR and FQNEAQ (reference sequence). The CDR3 spells CSSSSGTDTQYF. Here the CDR3 DNA reads TGTTCCAGCAGCTCGGGCACAGATACGCAGTATTTT. The whole variable domain, filled in from reference TRBV7-9 and TRBJ2-3, reads DTGVSQNPRHKITKRGQNVTFRCDPISEHNRLYWYRQTLGQGPEFLTYFQNEAQLEKSRLLSDRFSAERPKGSFSTLEIQRTEQGDSAMYLCSSSSGTDTQYFGPGTRLTVL.

The J gene is TRBJ1-4, the V gene TRBV5-1; D possibly corresponds to TRBD1 (6 bases). The V gene lost 2 bases and the J gene lost 8 bases, with 25 bases spanning the gap. This CDR3 is built from 18 residues. Germline CDR1 is SGHRS and CDR2 is YFSETQ. Here the CDR3 reads CASSLRINRDTREEKLFF. The CDR3 nucleotides are TGCGCCAGCAGCTTACGGATTAACCGGGACACCAGAGAAGAAAAACTGTTTTTT.

This chain joins TRBV7-9 and TRBJ2-7, with D perhaps TRBD2 (6 bases). The CDR3 loop spans 14 amino acids. Germline CDR1 and CDR2: SEHNR and FQNEAQ (reference sequence). V was pared by 5 bases and J by 3 bases, with 14 bases between. The CDR3 DNA follows: TGTGCCAGCAGCCGGAGCGGAGGGCGCTACGAGCAGTACTTC. Translated: CASSRSGGRYEQYF.

The DNA for the CDR3 is TGTGCCAGCAGTTTGGAGACAGGGGTAGCCTACGAGCAGTACTTC. It translates to CASSLETGVAYEQYF. This chain connects TRBV27 to TRBJ2-7; the match to TRBD1 covers 8 bases. This CDR3 comprises 15 residues. V was pared by 3 bases and J by 2 bases, with 6 bases of the junction left unmatched. CDR1 and CDR2 from the germline V gene are MNHEY and SMNVEV (reference sequence).

The table lists this clone with a few counts. The chain links TRBV9 to TRBJ2-1; D might be TRBD2 (5 bases). The germline CDR1 and CDR2 sequences are SGDLS and YYNGEE. CDR3 length equals 15 residues. Trimming removed 0 bases at V and 3 bases at J, with 10 bases between. The CDR3 nucleotides read TGTGCCAGCAGCGTAGGGCAGGCGGGCTACAATGAGCAGTTCTTC. Amino acid sequence: CASSVGQAGYNEQFF.

The chain is built from TRBV28 and TRBJ2-5; D is perhaps TRBD1 (5 bases). Judging by the DNA end, TRBJ2-7 fits better; the J call may be wrong. The CDR3 spans 12 residues. Germline V gene lookup returns CDR1 MDHEN and CDR2 SYDVKM. Here the CDR3 DNA reads TGTGCCACCTCGACAGTTCCCTACGAGCAGTACTTC. Translating it yields CATSTVPYEQYF.

This clone appeared a few times. Its ends do not fully match the called genes, so a read error is possible. The chain joins TRBV7-9 to TRBJ2-7; 9 nucleotides align to TRBD2. The CDR3 runs to 16 residues. CDR1 and CDR2 from the germline V gene are SEHNR and FQNEAQ (reference sequence). The CDR3 is CSSSLERTSETYEQYF. The CDR3 bases are TGTTCCAGCAGCTTAGAACGGACTAGCGAGACCTACGAGCAGTACTTC.

The rearrangement links TRBV27 to TRBJ2-2; D is undetermined. The germline gives CDR1 MNHEY, CDR2 SMNVEV (reference sequence). The CDR3 loop spans 15 amino acids. The V end lost 6 bases, the J end lost 0 bases, and 11 bases lay between the germline ends. CDR3 residues: CASSPRDTNTGELFF. In DNA form, the CDR3 reads TGTGCCAGCAGCCCTCGAGACACGAACACCGGGGAGCTGTTTTTT.

There are a few counts of this clone. This CDR3 is CASSSPGGQLFF. CDR3 in DNA: TGTGCCAGTAGTTCACCAGGGGGGCAGCTGTTTTTT. The gene calls are TRBV19 and TRBJ2-2, with a tentative D call TRBD1 (7 bases). The CDR3 has 12 residues. Germline-derived CDR1 and CDR2 are LNHDA and SQIVND (reference sequence). Trimming took 5 bases from V and 12 from J, leaving 13 bases between them.

The chain recombines TRBV7-9 with TRBJ2-1; D not certain. The CDR3 runs to 14 residues. Germline CDR1 is SEHNR and CDR2 is FQNEAQ (reference sequence). Between the trimmed V and J ends, which lost 4 bases and 8 bases, there was a span of 15 bases. CDR3 amino acids: CASSSDLGRDEQFF. The CDR3 coding sequence is TGTGCCAGCAGCTCCGACCTAGGAAGAGATGAGCAGTTCTTC.

This clone was detected a few times. The V and J genes are TRBV19 and TRBJ2-3; D perhaps matches TRBD1 (6 bases). The germline V gene has CDR1 LNHDA and CDR2 SQIVND (reference sequence). V was shortened by 1 base and J by 3 bases, with 17 bases between the two germline ends. The CDR3 is made up of 17 amino acids. The CDR3 here is CASSIVSHPGATDTQYF. In nucleotides, the CDR3 is TGTGCCAGTAGTATAGTTTCCCATCCAGGGGCGACAGATACGCAGTATTTT.

In this sample, this clone turned up a few times. The V call is TRBV12-5, the J call TRBJ1-5, with 7 bases aligning to TRBD1. V lost 2 bases, J lost 3 bases, and 7 bases stayed unmatched. Germline CDR1 and CDR2: LGHNT and FRNRAP. The CDR3 runs to 16 residues. The CDR3 nucleotides read TGTGCTAGTGGTTTGCCACCGGACAGGTCCAATCAGCCCCAGCATTTT. Its translation: CASGLPPDRSNQPQHF.

In nucleotides, the CDR3 is TGTGCCAGCAGTGATATGGGACAGGGTAGCGGGTCCTACAATGAGCAGTTCTTC. Amino acid sequence: CASSDMGQGSGSYNEQFF. The J gene is TRBJ2-1, the V gene TRBV25-1; 9 bases are shared with TRBD1. CDR3 length equals 18 residues. CDR1 is MGHDK and CDR2 is SYGVNS in the germline V gene. The trim removed 3 bases at V and 1 base at J, leaving 10 bases unmatched.

V usage is TRBV25-1 and J usage is TRBJ1-6, with D perhaps matching TRBD1 (6 bases). Between the trimmed V and J ends, which lost 4 bases and 7 bases, there was a span of 11 bases. In germline, CDR1 is MGHDK, CDR2 SYGVNS. The CDR3 runs 14 residues. This chain's CDR3 is CASSGVGGNSPLHF. The CDR3 DNA follows: TGTGCCAGCAGTGGGGTTGGGGGCAATTCACCCCTCCACTTT.

The V gene is TRBV29-1, the J gene TRBJ1-1; 7 bases agree with TRBD1. The CDR3 length is 12 residues. The J segment lost 5 bases and the V segment lost 5 bases, leaving 5 bases of the junction unmatched. Germline V gives CDR1 SQVTM, CDR2 ANQGSEA. The DNA of the CDR3 is TGCAGCGTTCGCGAGGGACAGACTGAAGCTTTCTTT. This codes for CSVREGQTEAFF.

The gene calls are TRBV4-1 and TRBJ2-7; perhaps TRBD2 as D (6 bases). This CDR3 is 13 amino acids long. Germline CDR1 MGHRA, CDR2 YSYEKL. Trimming left V 1 base short and J 6 bases short, with 10 bases between. The CDR3 DNA reads as TGCGCCAGCAGCCAAGCACTCGGGGGCGAGCAGTACTTC. Encoded protein: CASSQALGGEQYF.